This T cell receptor (beta chain) was recovered during a study of shared clonotypes between healthy human individuals. With 6 bases clipped from V and 2 bases from J, the junction kept 7 bases outside the gene matches. This CDR3 has 15 residues. Germline V gene data show CDR1 as ENHRY and CDR2 as SYGVKD. Overall study results and limits: Among the subsets, naive ones generally showed larger estimated richness than memory ones. About 5% was the fraction of naive CD4 clonotypes found shared across four donors. Measured sharing among donors was expected to vary with sequencing depth.

Sequencing used immunoSEQ multiplex PCR; TCRdb keeps in-frame clones, though not all of them. The sample carries some 1.4 million clones, roughly 95% recorded once. Note on this clone: What it binds is not known.

Partitioning of CD4+ cells yielded a CD45RA+ naive subset and a CD45RA-negative memory subset. The V call is TRBV10-3, the J call TRBJ2-3, with 8 bases that match TRBD1. Sequencing used naive CD4+ T cells sorted from blood. Subset meaning: CD45RA+ positively selected. The clonotype comes from a man aged 25 to 40 in good health. The CDR3 loop is CAISVTGVATDTQYF. The CDR3 DNA follows: TGTGCCATCAGCGTGACAGGGGTAGCCACAGATACGCAGTATTTT.